This T cell receptor (beta chain) originates from a study of control samples from healthy donors and cancer patients. The germline V and J ends were trimmed by 4 bases and 8 bases, with 11 bases remaining between them. CDR1 is SGHRS and CDR2 is YFSETQ in the germline V gene. CDR3 length: 12 residues. TCRdb's table, derived via immunoSEQ multiplex PCR, lists solely in-frame clones and lacks some. Of tens of thousands of clones in the sample, over 75% were seen once. The sequence came from a man aged 50-60 years in good health. V is TRBV5-1 and J is TRBJ2-3; no reliable D call. The material sequenced was blood. The CDR3 sequence is CASSPSMGTQYF. The CDR3, as DNA: TGCGCCAGCAGCCCATCTATGGGTACGCAGTATTTT. The complete variable domain, with remaining parts taken from reference TRBV5-1 and TRBJ2-3, reads KAGVTQTPRYLIKTRGQQVTLSCSPISGHRSVSWYQQTPGQGLQFLFEYFSETQRNKGNFPGRFSGRQFSNSRSEMNVSTLELGDSALYLCASSPSMGTQYFGPGTRLTVL.